The 2 T cell receptor beta chains given below trace back to one sample, sequenced in a study of graft-versus-host responses after intestinal transplantation. Here immunoSEQ multiplex PCR was the method, and the copy in TCRdb shows in-frame clones only, minus some. The sample has approximately 130,000 clones; 85% to 95% are singletons. No cognate antigen is known for these TCRs. The sequencing used unstimulated CD4+ T cells sorted from spleen or lymph node cells, collected before intestinal transplant. Source of these receptors: a human donor who received an intestinal transplant.

This chain connects TRBV10-2 to TRBJ2-7; D gene uncertain. CDR1 is WSHSY and CDR2 is SAAADI in the germline V gene. V dropped 6 bases and J dropped 0 bases, with 12 bases sitting between them. CDR3 size: 14 residues. Written as DNA, the CDR3 is TGCGCCAGCAGCCCTGCAGGAATCTCCTACGAGCAGTACTTC. This encodes CASSPAGISYEQYF.

The chain carries TRBV5-4 and TRBJ2-1; no firm D call. This CDR3 contains 13 residues. The V and J ends lost 0 bases and 6 bases respectively, with 7 bases between them. From germline, CDR1 is SGHNT and CDR2 YYREEE (reference sequence). The CDR3 sequence is CASSLARSNEQFF. The CDR3 coding sequence is TGTGCCAGCAGCTTGGCCAGATCCAATGAGCAGTTCTTC.